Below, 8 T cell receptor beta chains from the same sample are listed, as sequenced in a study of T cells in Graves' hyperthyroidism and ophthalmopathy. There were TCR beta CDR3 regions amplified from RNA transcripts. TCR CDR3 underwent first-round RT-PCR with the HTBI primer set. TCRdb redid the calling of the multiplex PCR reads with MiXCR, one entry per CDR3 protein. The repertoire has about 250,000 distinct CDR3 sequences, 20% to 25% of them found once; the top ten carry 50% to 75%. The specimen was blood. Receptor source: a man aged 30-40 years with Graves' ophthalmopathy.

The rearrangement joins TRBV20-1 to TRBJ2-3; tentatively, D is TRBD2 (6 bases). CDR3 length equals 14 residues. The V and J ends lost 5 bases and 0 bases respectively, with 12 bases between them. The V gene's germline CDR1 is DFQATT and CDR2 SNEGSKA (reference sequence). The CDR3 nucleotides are TGCAGTGCTTGGGGGGAGTCTAGCACAGATACGCAGTATTTT. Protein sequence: CSAWGESSTDTQYF.

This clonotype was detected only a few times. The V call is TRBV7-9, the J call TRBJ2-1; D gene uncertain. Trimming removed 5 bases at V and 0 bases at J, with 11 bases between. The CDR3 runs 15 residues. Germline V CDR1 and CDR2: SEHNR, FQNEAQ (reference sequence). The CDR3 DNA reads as TGTGCCAGCAGCCAGCCATCCCTCTCCTACAATGAGCAGTTCTTC. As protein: CASSQPSLSYNEQFF. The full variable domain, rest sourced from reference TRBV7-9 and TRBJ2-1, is DTGVSQNPRHKITKRGQNVTFRCDPISEHNRLYWYRQTLGQGPEFLTYFQNEAQLEKSRLLSDRFSAERPKGSFSTLEIQRTEQGDSAMYLCASSQPSLSYNEQFFGPGTRLTVL.

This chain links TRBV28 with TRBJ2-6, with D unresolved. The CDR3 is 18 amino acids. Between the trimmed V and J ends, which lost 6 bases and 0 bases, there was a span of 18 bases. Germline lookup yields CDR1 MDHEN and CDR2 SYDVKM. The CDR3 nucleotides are TGTGCCAGCAGGTTTGGACCGCCCGCACGCTCTGGGGCCAACGTCCTGACTTTC. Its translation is CASRFGPPARSGANVLTF.

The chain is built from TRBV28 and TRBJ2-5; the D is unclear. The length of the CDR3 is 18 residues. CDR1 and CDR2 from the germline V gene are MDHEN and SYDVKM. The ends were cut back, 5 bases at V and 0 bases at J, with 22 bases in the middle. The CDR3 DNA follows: TGTGCCAGCAGTACCCCCGAGCACGGCAGGCCTGACCAAGAGACCCAGTACTTC. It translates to CASSTPEHGRPDQETQYF.

CDR3 nucleotide sequence: TGTGCCAGCAGTAAGGGGGAAAACGAGCAGTACTTC. Protein product: CASSKGENEQYF. The chain recombines TRBV2 with TRBJ2-7; a weak D match, TRBD1 (6 bases). V was shortened by 5 bases and J by 5 bases, with 10 bases between the two germline ends. The CDR3 runs to 12 residues. Germline values: CDR1 SNHLY, CDR2 FYNNEI.

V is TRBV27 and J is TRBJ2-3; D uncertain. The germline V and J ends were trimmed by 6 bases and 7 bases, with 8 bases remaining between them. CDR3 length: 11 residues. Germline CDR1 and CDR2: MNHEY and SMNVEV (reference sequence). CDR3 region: CASSRRNTQYF. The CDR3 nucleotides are TGTGCCAGCAGCCGTCGGAATACGCAGTATTTT.

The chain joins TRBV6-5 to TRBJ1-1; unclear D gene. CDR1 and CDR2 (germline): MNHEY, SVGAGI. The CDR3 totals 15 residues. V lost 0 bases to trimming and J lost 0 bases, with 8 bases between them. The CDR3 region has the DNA TGTGCCAGCAGTTACTCGTTGGGATTGAACACTGAAGCTTTCTTT. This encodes CASSYSLGLNTEAFF.

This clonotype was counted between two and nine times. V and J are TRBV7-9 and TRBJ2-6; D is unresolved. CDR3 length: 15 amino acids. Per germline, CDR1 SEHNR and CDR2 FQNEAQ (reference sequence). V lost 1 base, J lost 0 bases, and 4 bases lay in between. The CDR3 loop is CASSLVVSGANVLTF. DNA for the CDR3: TGTGCCAGCAGCTTAGTAGTCTCTGGGGCCAACGTCCTGACTTTC.